This entry lists 31 T cell receptor beta chains sequenced from one sample in a study of blood T cell repertoires in COVID-19. Produced via immunoSEQ multiplex PCR; TCRdb's table is partial and in-frame only. This table holds about 50,000 clones, roughly 87% found once. The sequenced material came from peripheral blood. The receptors shown here come from a man aged 45-60 years with active COVID-19.

The chain is built from TRBV29-1 and TRBJ1-1; perhaps TRBD1 as D (6 bases). The CDR3 is 15 amino acids. V shed 6 bases and J shed 7 bases, with 24 bases lying between them. CDR1 SQVTM and CDR2 ANQGSEA come from the germline V gene. CDR3 region: CSVQGTARGILEAFF. DNA of the CDR3: TGCAGCGTGCAAGGAACGGCCAGGGGCATCCTTGAAGCTTTCTTT.

V is TRBV11-2 and J is TRBJ2-1; D may be TRBD2 (5 bases). CDR3 size: 14 residues. V was shortened by 3 bases and J by 6 bases, with 12 bases between the two germline ends. Germline CDR1 SGHAT, CDR2 FQNNGV. The CDR3 DNA is TGTGCCAGCAGCTTTGAGGGCCCGCGCAATGAGCAGTTCTTC. This translates into CASSFEGPRNEQFF.

The chain recombines TRBV11-2 with TRBJ2-1, with TRBD2 matching over 7 bases. CDR1 and CDR2 (germline): SGHAT, FQNNGV. The CDR3 is made up of 15 amino acids. V gave up 5 bases and J gave up 7 bases; unmatched junction bases: 11. The chain's CDR3 is CASSGEGLAENEQFF. The CDR3 DNA is TGTGCCAGCAGCGGCGAGGGCCTAGCGGAAAATGAGCAGTTCTTC.

This clone was found once. This chain joins TRBV29-1 and TRBJ2-1, with D maybe TRBD2 (5 bases). The V gene's germline CDR1 is SQVTM and CDR2 ANQGSEA. V gave up 4 bases and J gave up 1 base, with 8 bases separating them. There are 13 residues in the CDR3. CDR3 nucleotides: TGCAGCGTTGGGGGAGATTCCTACAATGAGCAGTTCTTC. Encoded protein: CSVGGDSYNEQFF.

This clone was found many times. The chain is built from TRBV2 and TRBJ1-4; D uncertain. Trimming removed 6 bases at V and 5 bases at J, with 10 bases between. The V gene's germline CDR1 is SNHLY and CDR2 FYNNEI. This CDR3 has 13 amino acids. Here the CDR3 reads CASRLEANEKLFF. DNA for the CDR3: TGTGCCAGCAGGCTCGAAGCAAATGAAAAACTGTTTTTT.

This sequence joins TRBV5-1 and TRBJ2-3, with 7 bases matching TRBD2. CDR3 length: 15 amino acids. V was clipped by 0 bases and J by 2 bases; unmatched bases: 3. Germline-derived CDR1 and CDR2 are SGHRS and YFSETQ. The CDR3 DNA reads as TGCGCCAGCAGCTTGGGCGGGGGTCCCACAGATACGCAGTATTTT. Translated, it gives CASSLGGGPTDTQYF.

This chain links TRBV19 with TRBJ1-5, with TRBD1 as a possible D gene (6 bases). V was shortened by 5 bases and J by 9 bases, with 14 bases between the two germline ends. Germline values: CDR1 LNHDA, CDR2 SQIVND (reference sequence). The length of the CDR3 is 13 residues. The DNA for the CDR3 is TGTGCCAGTAGTTACAGGGTTTCTGGGCCCCAGCATTTT. Translated: CASSYRVSGPQHF.

The chain recombines TRBV2 with TRBJ2-1, with D unclear. Germline V gene sequence: CDR1 SNHLY, CDR2 FYNNEI. V shed 3 bases and J shed 0 bases, with 9 bases lying between them. The CDR3 totals 15 residues. The CDR3 DNA reads TGTGCCAGCAGTGATCGGTCCCTCTCCTACAATGAGCAGTTCTTC. This translates into CASSDRSLSYNEQFF. Complete variable domain (other parts from reference TRBV2 and TRBJ2-1): EPEVTQTPSHQVTQMGQEVILRCVPISNHLYFYWYRQILGQKVEFLVSFYNNEISEKSEIFDDQFSVERPDGSNFTLKIRSTKLEDSAMYFCASSDRSLSYNEQFFGPGTRLTVL.

The gene calls are TRBV19 and TRBJ2-7; possible D gene TRBD1, 6 bases. Looked up from germline, CDR1 is LNHDA and CDR2 is SQIVND (reference sequence). The ends were cut back, 6 bases at V and 6 bases at J, with 12 bases in the middle. The CDR3 has 12 amino acids. In nucleotides, the CDR3 is TGTGCCAGTAGCCCACTAGGGGGCGAGCAGTACTTC. It specifies CASSPLGGEQYF.

The sample holds many counts of this clone. The chain is built from TRBV3-1 (or the pseudogene TRBV3-2) and TRBJ1-5; D call uncertain. V gave up 1 base and J gave up 9 bases, with 16 bases separating them. Germline V CDR1 and CDR2: LGHDT, YNNKEL (reference sequence). This CDR3 contains 15 residues. The CDR3 DNA is TGTGCCAGCAGCCAAGGACCACCGGGTCCCGGGCCCCAGCATTTT. Translated, it gives CASSQGPPGPGPQHF.

This chain connects TRBV7-9 to TRBJ1-3, with 8 bases lining up with TRBD1. This CDR3 region has 15 residues. Germline values: CDR1 SEHNR, CDR2 FQNEAQ (reference sequence). V shed 4 bases, J shed 6 bases, and the junction held 8 bases outside the gene matches. The CDR3 region is CASSSNLDRANTIYF. CDR3 in DNA: TGTGCCAGCAGCTCAAACCTGGACAGGGCAAACACCATATATTTT. The complete variable domain, with remaining parts taken from reference TRBV7-9 and TRBJ1-3, reads DTGVSQNPRHKITKRGQNVTFRCDPISEHNRLYWYRQTLGQGPEFLTYFQNEAQLEKSRLLSDRFSAERPKGSFSTLEIQRTEQGDSAMYLCASSSNLDRANTIYFGEGSWLTVV.

The chain is built from TRBV7-2 and TRBJ2-2; 12 bases match TRBD1. CDR3 size: 16 residues. The ends lost 4 bases at V and 7 bases at J; junction bases unmatched: 7. Germline values: CDR1 SGHTA, CDR2 FQGNSA. DNA for the CDR3: TGTGCCAGCAGCTCCCCGGGACAGGGGGCCAGCGGGGAGCTGTTTTTT. It specifies CASSSPGQGASGELFF.

This chain links TRBV27 with TRBJ1-5, with D possibly matching TRBD1 (6 bases). The germline V gene encodes CDR1 MNHEY and CDR2 SMNVEV (reference sequence). The CDR3 totals 14 residues. The V and J ends lost 6 bases and 7 bases respectively, with 16 bases between them. In DNA form, the CDR3 reads TGTGCCAGCAGCCCTAACAGGGCCCTACAGCCCCAGCATTTT. Protein: CASSPNRALQPQHF.

This chain uses TRBV5-1 with TRBJ2-3; 9 nucleotides match TRBD2. J lost 5 bases, V lost 0 bases, and 7 bases had no gene match. The CDR3 totals 16 residues. Per germline, CDR1 SGHRS and CDR2 YFSETQ. The CDR3 nucleotides read TGCGCCAGCAGCTTGGAGAGCGGGGGGCGCAAAGATACGCAGTATTTT. Protein product: CASSLESGGRKDTQYF.

This clone came up a few times. This chain joins TRBV6-4 and TRBJ2-7; the match to TRBD2 covers 7 bases. The ends lost 7 bases at V and 5 bases at J; junction bases unmatched: 11. CDR3 length: 14 amino acids. CDR1 and CDR2 from the germline V gene are MRHNA and SNTAGT. CDR3 DNA sequence: TGTGCCAGCACCACCCCTGGGGGGGGGAACGAGCAGTACTTC. Translation: CASTTPGGGNEQYF.

This clone was counted once. The V and J genes are TRBV4-1 and TRBJ2-5; 13 bases map to TRBD2. Germline V gene lookup returns CDR1 MGHRA and CDR2 YSYEKL. The V segment lost 4 bases and the J segment 2 bases; nucleotides outside the gene matches: 4. CDR3 size: 16 residues. The CDR3 sequence: CASSRGTSGNQETQYF. Here the CDR3 DNA reads TGCGCCAGCAGCCGGGGGACTAGCGGGAATCAAGAGACCCAGTACTTC.

The chain combines TRBV19 with TRBJ2-1; D is ambiguous. The germline V and J ends were trimmed by 8 bases and 2 bases, with 13 bases remaining between them. Germline-derived CDR1 and CDR2 are LNHDA and SQIVND (reference sequence). This CDR3 is 14 amino acids long. This chain's CDR3 is CASASRPTYNEQFF. The CDR3 coding sequence is TGTGCCAGTGCCTCGCGGCCTACCTACAATGAGCAGTTCTTC. The whole variable domain, remainder taken from reference TRBV19 and TRBJ2-1, is DGGITQSPKYLFRKEGQNVTLSCEQNLNHDAMYWYRQDPGQGLRLIYYSQIVNDFQKGDIAEGYSVSREKKESFPLTVTSAQKNPTAFYLCASASRPTYNEQFFGPGTRLTVL.

The chain combines TRBV21-1 with TRBJ1-2; the DNA was not compared with TRBD1, the D call given in the table. TRBV21-1 is a known pseudogene. The CDR3 runs 14 residues. The CDR3 spells CASSKRDRHYGYTF. DNA for the CDR3: TGTGCCAGCAGCAAACGGGACAGGCACTATGGCTACACCTTC.

The gene calls are TRBV3-1 (or the pseudogene TRBV3-2) and TRBJ2-2; maybe TRBD2 (5 bases). The CDR3 runs 12 residues. Germline-derived CDR1 and CDR2 are LGHDT and YNNKEL (reference sequence). V was trimmed by 7 bases and J by 5 bases, leaving 8 bases between them. In DNA form, the CDR3 reads TGTGCCAGCACCGGGGTAACCGGGGAGCTGTTTTTT. Translating gives CASTGVTGELFF.

The CDR3 loop is CASSGHRGPDTGELFF. The CDR3 DNA is TGTGCCAGCAGTGGGCACAGGGGGCCGGACACCGGGGAGCTGTTTTTT. V is TRBV6-1 and J is TRBJ2-2, with 9 positions matching TRBD1. Unmatched junction bases numbered 6, after V lost 4 bases and J lost 3 bases. Germline V gene data show CDR1 as MNHNS and CDR2 as SASEGT. The CDR3 is 16 residues long.

The chain couples TRBV3-1 (or the pseudogene TRBV3-2) to TRBJ2-7, with unresolved D. The CDR3 covers 11 residues. CDR1 LGHDT and CDR2 YNNKEL come from the germline V gene (reference sequence). With 1 base removed from V and 4 bases from J, the gap between germline ends came to 2 bases. The CDR3 loop is CASSQAYEQYF. The CDR3 DNA reads TGTGCCAGCAGCCAAGCTTACGAGCAGTACTTC.

V gene TRBV19 combines with J gene TRBJ2-3; 7 bases agree with TRBD2. Germline V gene data show CDR1 as LNHDA and CDR2 as SQIVND (reference sequence). The junction had 6 bases not matched to a gene; V was cut back by 5 bases and J by 7 bases. The CDR3 contains 13 residues. The chain's CDR3 is CASSRGSPYTQYF. The CDR3 DNA sequence: TGTGCCAGTAGTCGCGGGAGTCCGTATACGCAGTATTTT.

This clone was counted only a few times. The chain carries TRBV18 and TRBJ2-6, with D possibly being TRBD1 (6 bases). This CDR3 is 18 amino acids long. Between the trimmed V and J ends, which lost 6 bases and 0 bases, there was a span of 18 bases. CDR1 KGHSH and CDR2 LQKENI come from the germline V gene. CDR3 sequence: CASSPQTGRRSGANVLTF. The CDR3, as DNA: TGTGCCAGCTCGCCTCAAACAGGGCGACGCTCTGGGGCCAACGTCCTGACTTTC.

Written as DNA, the CDR3 is TGTGCCAGCTGGGGAGCGGGGGGTCCGGGCATTCAGTACTTC. Translating gives CASWGAGGPGIQYF. The chain recombines TRBV27 with TRBJ2-4; 9 bases agree with TRBD2. The V and J ends lost 8 bases and 9 bases, in that order; junction bases with no gene match: 11. CDR1 is MNHEY, CDR2 SMNVEV, per germline (reference sequence). This CDR3 contains 14 residues.

The chain couples TRBV6-5 to TRBJ2-7, with TRBD1 as a possible D gene (6 bases). Germline assignment: CDR1 MNHEY and CDR2 SVGAGI. The V end lost 2 bases, the J end lost 5 bases, and 13 bases lay between the germline ends. This CDR3 contains 14 residues. In DNA, the CDR3 is TGTGCCAGCAGTTACAGTCAGGGGTATAACGAGCAGTACTTC. Its protein is CASSYSQGYNEQYF.

The chain recombines TRBV6-5 with TRBJ2-1; TRBD1 aligns across 8 bases. V dropped 7 bases and J dropped 7; count of bases not matched to a gene: 12. Germline CDR1 reads MNHEY; CDR2 reads SVGAGI. The CDR3 length is 15 residues. In nucleotides, the CDR3 is TGTGCCAGCACCTCTATGCGGACAGGGAGGAATGAGCAGTTCTTC. It specifies CASTSMRTGRNEQFF.

A single count supports this clone. The rearrangement links TRBV19 to TRBJ1-4; D is possibly TRBD1 (6 bases). The CDR3 contains 15 residues. Germline CDR1 and CDR2: LNHDA and SQIVND (reference sequence). Trimming took 4 bases from V and 8 from J, leaving 17 bases between them. For the CDR3, the DNA is TGTGCCAGTAGTACCTCGGGACACCGGGGCGAAAAACTGTTTTTT. Its translation is CASSTSGHRGEKLFF. Full variable domain (rest looked up from reference TRBV19 and TRBJ1-4): DGGITQSPKYLFRKEGQNVTLSCEQNLNHDAMYWYRQDPGQGLRLIYYSQIVNDFQKGDIAEGYSVSREKKESFPLTVTSAQKNPTAFYLCASSTSGHRGEKLFFGSGTQLSVL.

This rearrangement joins TRBV6-1 to TRBJ1-6; D gene ambiguous. V was trimmed by 0 bases and J by 0 bases, leaving 12 bases between them. CDR3 length: 18 amino acids. CDR1 MNHNS and CDR2 SASEGT come from the germline V gene. In nucleotides, the CDR3 is TGTGCCAGCAGTGAAGCGCTAGTTACCCTCTCCTATAATTCACCCCTCCACTTT. Its protein product is CASSEALVTLSYNSPLHF.

This rearrangement joins TRBV3-1 (or the pseudogene TRBV3-2) to TRBJ2-7, with D tentatively TRBD2 (5 bases). Germline V gives CDR1 LGHDT, CDR2 YNNKEL (reference sequence). V lost 7 bases and J lost 5, with 24 bases in between. This CDR3 is 16 amino acids long. The chain's CDR3 is CASTPPGEAGRDEQYF. The CDR3, as DNA: TGTGCCAGCACCCCTCCCGGAGAGGCGGGCCGGGACGAGCAGTACTTC.

This clone was recorded once. V is TRBV6-5 and J is TRBJ2-1; 7 bases align to TRBD1. The V gene end was trimmed by 4 bases and the J gene end by 6 bases; junction bases not matched to a gene: 9. Germline-derived CDR1 and CDR2 are MNHEY and SVGAGI. This CDR3 contains 15 residues. CDR3 region: CASSSPGQSINEQFF. DNA of the CDR3: TGTGCCAGCAGTTCTCCGGGACAGAGTATCAATGAGCAGTTCTTC.

This chain links TRBV19 with TRBJ2-5; 10 positions agree with TRBD2. Germline assignment: CDR1 LNHDA and CDR2 SQIVND (reference sequence). V lost 3 bases to trimming and J lost 4 bases; unmatched junction nucleotides: 5. This CDR3 is 15 amino acids long. The CDR3 sequence is CASSILAGAGETQYF. CDR3 nucleotides: TGTGCCAGTAGTATCCTAGCGGGGGCGGGAGAGACCCAGTACTTC.